The 10 T cell receptor beta chains reported below all come from one sample, sequenced in a study of T-cell memory formation after mild COVID-19. TCRdb re-derived calls from the 5' RACE reads in MiXCR, one entry per CDR3 protein. Of 150,000 or so distinct CDR3 sequences listed, around a third were seen once; the top ten hold around 13%. The sample taken for sequencing was PBMCs or a T cell subset sorted from them (not recorded which). These receptors were collected from an adult woman who had mild COVID-19 (a few samples of this study predate the infection). Cell type and time point are not known.

This rearrangement joins TRBV7-9 to TRBJ2-1, with 9 bases lining up with TRBD1. Germline V lookup: CDR1 SEHNR, CDR2 FQNEAQ (reference sequence). The CDR3 is made up of 13 amino acids. After removal of 7 bases from V and 8 bases from J, the junction contained 6 bases not matched to a gene. The CDR3 nucleotides read TGTGCCAGCAACGGACAGGGGCGCGATGAGCAGTTCTTC. Residues: CASNGQGRDEQFF.

The rearrangement uses TRBV7-6 and TRBJ1-1; 9 bases are a match to TRBD1. Germline V lookup: CDR1 SGHVS, CDR2 FNYEAQ. Trimming took 4 bases from V and 3 from J; bases not matched to a gene: 18. The CDR3 is 19 amino acids. CDR3 in DNA: TGTGCCAGCAGCTCATACCTCGGACAGGGGCAAATTGGATACACTGAAGCTTTCTTT. This sequence encodes CASSSYLGQGQIGYTEAFF.

V and J are TRBV6-5 and TRBJ1-4; 10 bases are shared with TRBD1. This CDR3 contains 15 residues. V was pared by 2 bases and J by 8 bases, with 5 bases of the junction left unmatched. CDR1 MNHEY and CDR2 SVGAGI come from the germline V gene. The CDR3 is CASSYGTGAGEKLFF. The CDR3 region has the DNA TGTGCCAGCAGTTACGGGACAGGGGCGGGGGAAAAACTGTTTTTT.

The chain has TRBV20-1 and TRBJ2-5; TRBD2 matches 10 bases. In germline, CDR1 is DFQATT, CDR2 SNEGSKA (reference sequence). The CDR3 has 16 amino acids. The V gene end was trimmed by 6 bases and the J gene end by 4 bases; junction bases not matched to a gene: 14. CDR3 DNA: TGCAGTGCAAGGAGCGCCAGCGGGAGGGCCTCAGAGACCCAGTACTTC. This sequence encodes CSARSASGRASETQYF.

In its sample, this clonotype was seen many times. The rearrangement joins TRBV28 to TRBJ2-5; 10 bases map to TRBD1. This CDR3 comprises 15 residues. CDR1 and CDR2 from the germline V gene are MDHEN and SYDVKM. After removal of 5 bases from V and 3 bases from J, the junction contained 6 bases not matched to a gene. The CDR3 DNA sequence: TGTGCCAGCAGTCCCCCGGGACAGGGGAAAGAGACCCAGTACTTC. The encoded protein is CASSPPGQGKETQYF.

The chain recombines TRBV11-2 with TRBJ2-2, with TRBD1 as a possible D gene (6 bases). CDR1 is SGHAT, CDR2 FQNNGV, per germline. V was trimmed by 5 bases and J by 4 bases, leaving 17 bases between them. The CDR3 length is 16 residues. CDR3 region: CASSSVIQGRTGELFF. The CDR3 region has the DNA TGTGCCAGCAGCAGCGTCATACAGGGCCGCACCGGGGAGCTGTTTTTT. The complete variable domain, with remaining parts taken from reference TRBV11-2 and TRBJ2-2, reads EAGVAQSPRYKIIEKRQSVAFWCNPISGHATLYWYQQILGQGPKLLIQFQNNGVVDDSQLPKDRFSAERLKGVDSTLKIQPAKLEDSAVYLCASSSVIQGRTGELFFGEGSRLTVL.

This clonotype was seen more than once but under ten times. The chain combines TRBV7-8 with TRBJ2-2; TRBD1 is a possible D gene (7 bases). Looked up from germline, CDR1 is SGHVS and CDR2 is FQNEAQ. Deletions cut 3 bases from V and 6 bases from J, with 20 bases between. There are 17 residues in the CDR3. This CDR3 is CASSLSSGGGGAGELFF. In DNA, the CDR3 is TGTGCCAGCAGCTTGTCATCAGGGGGAGGAGGGGCCGGGGAGCTGTTTTTT.

The chain uses TRBV6-6 and TRBJ2-7, with unresolved D. CDR3 length: 18 residues. V lost 0 bases and J lost 3, with 21 bases in between. The germline CDR1 and CDR2 sequences are MNHNY and SVGAGI (reference sequence). CDR3 protein: CASSYSGRLGIANYEQYF. Here the CDR3 DNA reads TGTGCCAGCAGTTACTCGGGCCGACTGGGGATTGCAAACTACGAGCAGTACTTC.

This chain uses TRBV5-1 with TRBJ2-1; D uncertain. The V gene's germline CDR1 is SGHRS and CDR2 YFSETQ. The length of the CDR3 is 16 residues. With 3 bases removed from V and 0 bases from J, the gap between germline ends came to 13 bases. The CDR3 DNA follows: TGCGCCAGCAGCTCACGAGGCGAGAGCTCCTACAATGAGCAGTTCTTC. The encoded protein is CASSSRGESSYNEQFF.

The V call is TRBV9, the J call TRBJ2-5; possibly TRBD2 for D (6 bases). There are 16 residues in the CDR3. Deletions cut 3 bases from V and 5 bases from J, with 20 bases between. Germline lookup yields CDR1 SGDLS and CDR2 YYNGEE. CDR3 protein: CASSEDTGAPEETQYF. Written as DNA, the CDR3 is TGTGCCAGCAGCGAGGATACGGGAGCTCCGGAGGAGACCCAGTACTTC.